This T cell receptor beta chain was recovered during a study of shared clonotypes between healthy human individuals. Study-level findings and limits: A handful of donors had about 5.1% of their naive CD4 clonotypes in common.

The CDR3 spans 14 residues. CDR1 is LNHDA, CDR2 SQIVND, per germline (reference sequence). Trimming stripped 4 bases from V and 6 bases from J, with 13 bases between. Regarding this clone: Its specificity is not known.

Several immunoSEQ 96-well plates shared each subset's DNA, each plate a replicate. Per the study methods: In the immunoSEQ data, sequences were junction-only and lacked quality scores, so filtering differed. Some clones are missing from TCRdb's copy, which holds only in-frame ones; the method was immunoSEQ multiplex PCR. D and trimming were read from the DNA, whereas the V and J calls and clone size are those reported in that table. This table holds millions of clones, roughly 91% found once. CD45RO-negative, CCR7-selected cells formed the naive CD8 fraction, which excluded terminally differentiated effector memory CD45RA+ cells.

This TCR was sampled from a man aged 18 to 29 in good health. Some clones in this sample may be carry-over from other donors' samples. Material for sequencing was naive CD8+ T cells from PBMCs. V gene TRBV19 combines with J gene TRBJ1-5; a possible D gene is TRBD1 (5 bases). The CDR3 DNA is TGTGCCAGTAGTAAGGGGCCGGGGAGTCAGCCCCAGCATTTT. Residues: CASSKGPGSQPQHF.